This TCR beta chain was sequenced during a study of sequential checkpoint blockade in melanoma. Whole-study context: Each arm's sequence ended with maintenance nivolumab.

V was trimmed by 4 bases and J by 8 bases, leaving 21 bases between them. Germline CDR1 and CDR2: SEHNR and FQNEAQ (reference sequence). The CDR3 is 16 amino acids. Stated treatment: randomized to nivolumab then ipilimumab (arm A) or the reverse (arm B). DNA-damaging chemotherapy had not been given to any patient beforehand. From thawed PBMCs, live CD3+CD8+ cells negative for CD19 and CD56 were sorted. Sequenced by immunoSEQ multiplex PCR; TCRdb stores in-frame clones only, minus some. The sample carries fewer than 20,000 clones, roughly 71% recorded once. This sequence was found in a human donor with melanoma. The chain uses TRBV7-9 and TRBJ1-3, with no clear D. The sample here was CD8+ T cells sorted from blood (inferred from file names), taken from a patient given nivolumab and ipilimumab in sequence. The DNA of the CDR3 is TGTGCCAGCAGCTCGCGGGCGGTGGGATTCGGGTACACCATATATTTT. The encoded protein is CASSSRAVGFGYTIYF.